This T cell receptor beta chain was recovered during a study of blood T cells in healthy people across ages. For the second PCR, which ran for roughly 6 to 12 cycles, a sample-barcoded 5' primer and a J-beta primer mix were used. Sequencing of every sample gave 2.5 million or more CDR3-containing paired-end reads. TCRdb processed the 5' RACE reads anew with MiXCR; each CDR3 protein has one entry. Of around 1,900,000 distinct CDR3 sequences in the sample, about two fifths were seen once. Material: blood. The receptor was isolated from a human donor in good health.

The CDR3 nucleotides read TGTGCCAGCAGCCCATCTGTCGGGATCTTCTATGGCTACACCTTC. It specifies CASSPSVGIFYGYTF. The chain is built from TRBV7-2 and TRBJ1-2; D unclear. The germline CDR1 and CDR2 sequences are SGHTA and FQGNSA. The CDR3 consists of 15 residues. The germline V and J ends were trimmed by 5 bases and 4 bases, with 17 bases remaining between them.